This T cell receptor beta chain was sequenced in a study of T cells after yellow fever vaccination. This clonotype has more than one count but fewer than ten. It was through 5'RACE template switching that TCR cDNA was made, with a universal primer site and UMIs added. TCRdb passed the 5' RACE reads through MiXCR, listing each CDR3 protein once. Found here are a few hundred thousand distinct CDR3 sequences, about 8.7% of them singletons; the top ten hold 15% to 20%. The CDR3 is 11 amino acids. V lost 6 bases to trimming and J lost 8 bases, with 8 bases between them. Sequenced here: PBMCs, sampled on the day of the first yellow fever vaccination. The TCR comes from a man younger than 35 who received the YFV17D yellow fever vaccine. V and J are TRBV12-3 or TRBV12-4 and TRBJ2-1; D is undetermined. The DNA for the CDR3 is TGTGCCAGCAGCTTTATGTATGAGCAGTTCTTC. Protein: CASSFMYEQFF.